This T cell receptor (beta chain) came from a study of blood T cell repertoires in COVID-19. The CDR3 length is 15 residues. Trimming took off 1 base at V and 3 bases at J, with 10 bases between the two ends. CDR1 is SGHTA, CDR2 FQGNSA, per germline. Self-reported history from a screening survey and questionnaire set each donor's cohort. Recovery meant two consecutive negative NP/OP PCR tests, professional clearance, or resolved symptoms. Some clones are missing from TCRdb's copy, which holds only in-frame ones; the method was immunoSEQ multiplex PCR. The sample has 350,000 to 400,000 clones, roughly 87% seen once.

Sequenced input: PBMCs or T cells enriched from blood (not recorded which). The clonotype originates from a woman aged 25-40 years who had recovered from COVID-19. The rearrangement joins TRBV7-2 to TRBJ1-5; D unclear. The CDR3 loop reads CASSLDWSYNQPQHF. CDR3 nucleotide sequence: TGTGCCAGCAGCTTAGACTGGTCATACAATCAGCCCCAGCATTTT.